The present T cell receptor beta chain was sequenced within a study of T-cell reconstitution after alpha-beta-depleted transplantation in children. The CDR3 is 14 residues long. The germline V gene has CDR1 SGHRS and CDR2 YFSETQ. Trimming removed 4 bases from V and 5 bases from J, with 15 bases in between. For TCRbeta, the library was prepared with unique molecular identifiers. MiXCR was run by TCRdb on the PCR reads, yielding one entry per CDR3 protein. The sample has about 72,000 distinct CDR3 sequences; approximately 7.3% are singletons. This clonotype was counted ten times or more. The sample here was PBMCs from the stem cell graft donor, taken from the stem cell graft. The chain joins TRBV5-1 to TRBJ2-5; D unclear. This sequence was found in a human donor who donated a stem cell graft to a child with acute lymphoblastic leukemia. CDR3 loop: CASSRELNGETQYF. CDR3 DNA sequence: TGCGCCAGCAGCAGGGAACTCAACGGGGAGACCCAGTACTTC. Combining the CDR3 with reference TRBV5-1 and TRBJ2-5 gives the whole variable domain KAGVTQTPRYLIKTRGQQVTLSCSPISGHRSVSWYQQTPGQGLQFLFEYFSETQRNKGNFPGRFSGRQFSNSRSEMNVSTLELGDSALYLCASSRELNGETQYFGPGTRLLVL.